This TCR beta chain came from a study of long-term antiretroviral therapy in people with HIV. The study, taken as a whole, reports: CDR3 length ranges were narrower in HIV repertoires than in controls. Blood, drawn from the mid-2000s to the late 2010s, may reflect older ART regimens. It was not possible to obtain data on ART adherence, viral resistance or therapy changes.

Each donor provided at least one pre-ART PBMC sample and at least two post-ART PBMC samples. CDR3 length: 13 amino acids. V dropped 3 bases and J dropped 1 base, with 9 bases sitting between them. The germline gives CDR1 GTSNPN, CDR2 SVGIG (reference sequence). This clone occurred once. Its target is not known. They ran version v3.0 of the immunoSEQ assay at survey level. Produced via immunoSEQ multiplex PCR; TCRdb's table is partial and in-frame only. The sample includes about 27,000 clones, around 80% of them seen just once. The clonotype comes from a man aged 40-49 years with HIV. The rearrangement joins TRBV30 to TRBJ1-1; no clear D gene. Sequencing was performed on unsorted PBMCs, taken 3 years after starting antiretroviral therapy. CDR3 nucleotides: TGTGCCTGGAGAGGAGGCGGGAACACTGAAGCTTTCTTT. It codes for CAWRGGGNTEAFF.